The next 19 T cell receptor beta chains were all read from a single sample in a study of tumor-infiltrating lymphocytes in primary liver carcinoma. Germline DNA was also extracted, and blood RNA was taken from unsorted whole blood. Synthesis of TCR beta cDNA was carried out from 500 ng total RNA with a constant-region primer. Sequencing libraries for TCR beta derived from three nested multiplex PCR rounds that used slightly modified ARM-PCR. The study ran its first two PCR rounds for around 10 cycles each, using TRBV1-TRBV30 forward primers and a C-beta reverse primer. TCRdb passed the multiplex PCR reads through MiXCR, listing each CDR3 protein once. The repertoire holds 310,000 or so distinct CDR3 sequences, with around three fifths as singletons. The sequenced sample was peripheral blood. These receptors originate from a man aged 40-49 years with primary liver carcinoma and hepatitis B virus infection.

This chain uses TRBV6-5 with TRBJ1-2, with 9 bases lining up with TRBD1. The CDR3 loop spans 14 amino acids. The junction had 7 bases not matched to a gene; V was cut back by 5 bases and J by 6 bases. CDR1 and CDR2 (germline): MNHEY, SVGAGI. For the CDR3, the DNA is TGTGCCAGCAGTAGGACAGGGGCGATCGATGGCTACACCTTC. Protein product: CASSRTGAIDGYTF.

This chain uses TRBV10-3 with TRBJ2-7; 8 positions match TRBD2. Losses at the gene ends were 4 bases for V and 0 bases for J; bases not matched to a gene: 5. The CDR3 extends over 15 amino acids. Germline assignment: CDR1 ENHRY and CDR2 SYGVKD. DNA of the CDR3: TGTGCCATCAGTGGCACTAGCGGAAACTCCTACGAGCAGTACTTC. Amino acids: CAISGTSGNSYEQYF.

Only a few counts were recorded for this clonotype. The chain employs TRBV12-3 or TRBV12-4 and TRBJ2-7, with 11 bases identical to TRBD1. Germline trimming cut 1 base from V and 6 bases from J; bases unmatched to any gene: 2. The CDR3 covers 14 residues. This CDR3 is CASSLEGTGGEQYF. CDR3 in DNA: TGTGCCAGCAGTTTAGAGGGGACAGGGGGCGAGCAGTACTTC.

CDR3 nucleotide sequence: TGTGCCAGCAGCCCAGGGGCAGCCTCTGGAAACACCATATATTTT. Its protein is CASSPGAASGNTIYF. This chain links TRBV7-9 with TRBJ1-3, with D possibly matching TRBD1 (6 bases). The CDR3 totals 15 residues. The germline V and J ends were trimmed by 5 bases and 0 bases, with 11 bases remaining between them. In germline, CDR1 is SEHNR, CDR2 FQNEAQ (reference sequence).

As for this clonotype: With a much larger clone just one base away, this may be a read error. This chain connects TRBV6-6 to TRBJ2-3, with 9 positions matching TRBD2. The CDR3 is made up of 15 amino acids. From germline, CDR1 is MNHNY and CDR2 SVGAGI (reference sequence). The CDR3 DNA is TGTGCCAACAGTTACTCAGGCGGGAGGGGAGATACGCAGTATTTT. Translated: CANSYSGGRGDTQYF.

J is TRBJ2-7 and V is TRBV6-5; D could derive from TRBD1 or TRBD2 (6 bases each). The CDR3 contains 13 residues. Germline loops: CDR1 MNHEY, CDR2 SVGAGI. The V and J ends lost 7 bases and 4 bases respectively, with 14 bases between them. The CDR3 spells CASTEGGGYEQYF. The CDR3 DNA is TGTGCCAGCACAGAAGGAGGGGGGTACGAGCAGTACTTC.

As to this clonotype: A much larger clone lies a single base off, so this may be a read error. The CDR3 spells CASSQETGPQGTQYF. CDR3 nucleotide sequence: TGCGCCAGCAGCCAAGAAACAGGGCCCCAAGGGACCCAGTACTTC. This rearrangement joins TRBV4-3 to TRBJ2-5; a possible D gene is TRBD1 (6 bases). This CDR3 is 15 amino acids long. Germline assignment: CDR1 LGHNA and CDR2 YSLEER.

With respect to this clonotype: Relative to the germline gene, one junction end is altered; a read error may explain this. This chain links TRBV5-4 with TRBJ2-2, with D perhaps TRBD2 (6 bases). The CDR3 totals 16 residues. Germline loops: CDR1 SGHNT, CDR2 YYREEE (reference sequence). CDR3: CASSPRGRGGNGGLFF. In DNA, the CDR3 is TGTGCCAGCAGCCCGAGGGGAAGGGGAGGAAACGGGGGGCTGTTTTTT.

The rearrangement uses TRBV7-9 and TRBJ1-2; D perhaps matches TRBD1 (6 bases). The CDR3 is 14 amino acids. Trimming left V 5 bases short and J 3 bases short, with 13 bases between. The germline CDR1 and CDR2 sequences are SEHNR and FQNEAQ (reference sequence). The CDR3 is CASSPNREDYGYTF. The CDR3 nucleotides read TGTGCCAGCAGCCCTAACAGGGAGGACTATGGCTACACCTTC.

This clonotype was observed at least ten times. This sequence joins TRBV12-3 or TRBV12-4 and TRBJ1-2; D not certain. The CDR3 is made up of 13 amino acids. Trimming left V 5 bases short and J 1 base short, with 8 bases between. The CDR3 region has the DNA TGTGCCAGCAGTGATAGAAATAACTATGGCTACACCTTC. This sequence encodes CASSDRNNYGYTF.

Details on this clonotype: A read error is possible here, since a much larger clone lies one base away. The genes are TRBV29-1 and TRBJ2-2; 7 bases agree with TRBD2. The CDR3 is made up of 14 amino acids. Germline V CDR1 and CDR2: SQVTM, ANQGSEA. The DNA for the CDR3 is TGCAACGTTGCGGGGGAGGGCAATGTCGGGGAGCTGTTTTTT. Residues: CNVAGEGNVGELFF.

Regarding this clonotype: The junction and the germline gene differ at one end; a read error may be behind it. This chain uses TRBV11-2 with TRBJ2-5, with D unclear. The CDR3 totals 13 residues. Germline V gene sequence: CDR1 SGHAT, CDR2 FQNNGV. This CDR3 reads CANSFGLRETQYF. The DNA of the CDR3 is TGTGCCAACAGCTTTGGTCTCCGAGAGACCCAGTACTTC.

The sample holds a few counts of this clonotype. The genes are TRBV4-3 and TRBJ2-1; D is unresolved. The V gene lost 2 bases and the J gene lost 0 bases, with 20 bases spanning the gap. Germline V lookup: CDR1 LGHNA, CDR2 YSLEER. CDR3 length equals 19 residues. The CDR3 coding sequence is TGCGCCAGCAGCCAATACGCGAGCTCCCTAGTGTACTCCTACAATGAGCAGTTCTTC. Translating gives CASSQYASSLVYSYNEQFF.

Concerning this clonotype: The junction departs from the called germline gene at one end, perhaps through a read error. The chain combines TRBV11-2 with TRBJ2-5; TRBD2 matches 7 bases. This CDR3 is built from 12 residues. Germline V CDR1 and CDR2: SGHAT, FQNNGV. The CDR3 bases are TGTGCCAGCGCGGGACTACGAGAGGCCCAGTACTTC. Its protein is CASAGLREAQYF.

In the case of this clonotype: This sequence may be a read error, since a much larger clone differs from it by one base. The V and J genes are TRBV6-2 or TRBV6-3 and TRBJ1-5, with D tentatively TRBD1 (6 bases). CDR3 length equals 16 residues. Germline loops: CDR1 MNHEY, CDR2 SVGEGT. The CDR3 loop is CASSSLGGGDNQPKHF. CDR3 nucleotides: TGTGCCAGCAGTTCCCTAGGCGGAGGGGACAATCAGCCCAAGCATTTT.

The chain's CDR3 is CASSYPEKGGFDAEAFF. DNA of the CDR3: TGTGCCAGCAGTTACCCGGAAAAGGGGGGATTTGACGCTGAAGCTTTCTTT. The chain couples TRBV6-6 to TRBJ1-1; possibly TRBD1 for D (6 bases). The CDR3 has 17 amino acids. V shed 2 bases and J shed 6 bases, with 22 bases lying between them. CDR1 is MNHNY and CDR2 is SVGAGI in the germline V gene (reference sequence).

With regard to this clonotype: It may be a read error: a sequence one base away is much more abundant. The chain has TRBV10-3 and TRBJ2-1; D ambiguous. V was pared by 2 bases and J by 7 bases, with 15 bases between. Looked up from germline, CDR1 is ENHRY and CDR2 is SYGVKD. CDR3 length equals 15 residues. CDR3 bases: TGTGCCATCAGTGAGATACCCACGGCAGAGAATGAGCAGTTCTTC. As protein: CAISEIPTAENEQFF.

In the case of this clonotype: This sequence may be a read error, since a much larger clone differs from it by one base. V is TRBV7-9 and J is TRBJ2-7; tentatively, D is TRBD1 (6 bases). Looked up from germline, CDR1 is SEHNR and CDR2 is FQNEAQ (reference sequence). There are 13 residues in the CDR3. CDR3 nucleotide sequence: TGTGCCAGCAGATTAGGGGGTTCCTACGAGCAGTACTTC. Its translation: CASRLGGSYEQYF.

In regard to this clonotype: A much larger clone lies a single base off, so this may be a read error. The V gene is TRBV4-1, the J gene TRBJ1-3; 10 bases map to TRBD1. CDR3 length equals 17 residues. The germline CDR1 and CDR2 sequences are MGHRA and YSYEKL. In DNA form, the CDR3 reads TGCGCCAGCAGCCAGGGACAGGGGCCCTCCTCTCGAAACACCATATATTTT. Translated: CASSQGQGPSSRNTIYF.